These 8 T cell receptor beta chains were all obtained from the same sample, sequenced in a study of OX40 agonist ivuxolimab in advanced cancers. Library preparation employed the immunoSEQ multiplex PCR assay. The table was pulled from immuneACCESS by TCRdb, which kept in-frame rearrangements only. Such tables lose some clones; where checked, under half of the loss comes from unresolved V genes, and the rest has no known cause. Counted in this sample were about 86,000 clones; about 90% of them appeared once. The top ten constitute roughly 8.9% of the sample. The material sequenced was CD4+ or CD8+ T cells sorted from blood, taken in a trial of the OX40 agonist ivuxolimab. These receptor sequences come from an adult with an advanced solid tumor such as melanoma, head and neck, liver or kidney cancer.

This chain connects TRBV5-1 to TRBJ1-4, with 10 bases matching TRBD1. V was clipped by 0 bases and J by 6 bases; unmatched bases: 5. The CDR3 contains 16 residues. The V gene's germline CDR1 is SGHRS and CDR2 YFSETQ. CDR3 DNA: TGCGCCAGCAGCTTGGCCTACGGGACAGGGGATGAAAAACTGTTTTTT. Protein: CASSLAYGTGDEKLFF. Drawing the rest from reference TRBV5-1 and TRBJ1-4, the complete variable domain is KAGVTQTPRYLIKTRGQQVTLSCSPISGHRSVSWYQQTPGQGLQFLFEYFSETQRNKGNFPGRFSGRQFSNSRSEMNVSTLELGDSALYLCASSLAYGTGDEKLFFGSGTQLSVL.

The V gene is TRBV9, the J gene TRBJ2-7, with a weak D call TRBD2 (6 bases). The germline gives CDR1 SGDLS, CDR2 YYNGEE. Trimming cost V 1 base and J 4 bases, with 15 bases left between them. CDR3 length: 15 amino acids. CDR3 loop: CASSVTAGFTYEQYF. The CDR3 nucleotides are TGTGCCAGCAGCGTAACCGCGGGATTCACTTACGAGCAGTACTTC.

The rearrangement uses TRBV29-1 and TRBJ2-5; tentative D call: TRBD1 (6 bases). Germline V gene sequence: CDR1 SQVTM, CDR2 ANQGSEA. V dropped 6 bases and J dropped 8 bases, with 10 bases sitting between them. The CDR3 is 10 residues long. CDR3 nucleotides: TGCAGCGTCCAGGGGCAAACCCAGTACTTC. Translating it yields CSVQGQTQYF. The variable domain in full, completed from reference TRBV29-1 and TRBJ2-5, reads SAVISQKPSRDICQRGTSLTIQCQVDSQVTMMFWYRQQPGQSLTLIATANQGSEATYESGFVIDKFPISRPNLTFSTLTVSNMSPEDSSIYLCSVQGQTQYFGPGTRLLVL.

The rearrangement joins TRBV4-1 to TRBJ2-1; 9 bases align to TRBD2. CDR1 MGHRA and CDR2 YSYEKL come from the germline V gene. Trimming at V came to 1 base and at J to 9 bases, leaving 7 bases not matched to a gene. The CDR3 is 15 amino acids. The CDR3 nucleotides read TGCGCCAGCAGCCAAGCGGGGACTAGCAGGGGTGAGCAGTTCTTC. This translates into CASSQAGTSRGEQFF.

The V and J genes are TRBV28 and TRBJ2-7; TRBD1 might be the D (6 bases). The V gene lost 5 bases and the J gene lost 0 bases, with 14 bases spanning the gap. The CDR3 has 15 residues. Germline CDR1 reads MDHEN; CDR2 reads SYDVKM. CDR3 nucleotide sequence: TGTGCCAGCAGTCCCGTGGACAGAGACTCCTACGAGCAGTACTTC. Protein product: CASSPVDRDSYEQYF. Based on the CDR3 plus reference TRBV28 and TRBJ2-7, the full variable domain is DVKVTQSSRYLVKRTGEKVFLECVQDMDHENMFWYRQDPGLGLRLIYFSYDVKMKEKGDIPEGYSVSREKKERFSLILESASTNQTSMYLCASSPVDRDSYEQYFGPGTRLTVT.

V is TRBV6-5 and J is TRBJ2-5, with D tentatively TRBD1 (5 bases). The ends were cut back, 5 bases at V and 1 base at J, with 14 bases in the middle. Looked up from germline, CDR1 is MNHEY and CDR2 is SVGAGI. This CDR3 is 15 amino acids long. The CDR3 coding sequence is TGTGCCAGCAGTCAACTCTGGACATCCCAAGAGACCCAGTACTTC. Its translation: CASSQLWTSQETQYF.

The chain has TRBV11-2 and TRBJ2-3; TRBD1 is a possible D gene (6 bases). V dropped 0 bases and J dropped 2 bases, with 12 bases sitting between them. Germline assignment: CDR1 SGHAT and CDR2 FQNNGV. This CDR3 is 16 amino acids long. The CDR3 loop is CASSLDLRGFTDTQYF. CDR3 in DNA: TGTGCCAGCAGCTTAGATCTCAGGGGATTCACAGATACGCAGTATTTT.

Turning to this clone: One end of the junction is discordant with germline, which a read error may explain. The J gene is TRBJ1-1, the V gene TRBV15, with D uncertain. The germline V gene has CDR1 LNHNV and CDR2 YYDKDF (reference sequence). The length of the CDR3 is 13 residues. The DNA of the CDR3 is TGTGCCACCAGCGACCCCAGGAACGCTGAAGCTTTCTTT. Its protein is CATSDPRNAEAFF.